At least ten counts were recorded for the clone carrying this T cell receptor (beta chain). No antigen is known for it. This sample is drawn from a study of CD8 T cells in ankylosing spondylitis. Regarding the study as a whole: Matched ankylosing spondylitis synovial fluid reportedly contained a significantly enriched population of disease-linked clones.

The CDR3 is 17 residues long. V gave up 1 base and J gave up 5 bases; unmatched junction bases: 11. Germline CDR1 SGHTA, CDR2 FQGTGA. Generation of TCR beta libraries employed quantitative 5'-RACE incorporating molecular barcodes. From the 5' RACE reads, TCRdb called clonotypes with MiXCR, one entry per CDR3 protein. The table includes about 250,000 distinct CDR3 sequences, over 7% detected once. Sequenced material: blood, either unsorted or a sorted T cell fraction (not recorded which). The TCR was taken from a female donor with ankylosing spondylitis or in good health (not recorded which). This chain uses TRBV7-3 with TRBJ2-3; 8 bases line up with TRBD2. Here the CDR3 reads CASSLSGGAGVIDTQYF. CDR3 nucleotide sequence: TGTGCCAGCAGCTTAAGCGGGGGAGCGGGAGTGATAGATACGCAGTATTTT. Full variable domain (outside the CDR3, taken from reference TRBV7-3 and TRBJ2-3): GAGVSQTPSNKVTEKGKYVELRCDPISGHTALYWYRQSLGQGPEFLIYFQGTGAADDSGLPNDRFFAVRPEGSVSTLKIQRTERGDSAVYLCASSLSGGAGVIDTQYFGPGTRLTVL.